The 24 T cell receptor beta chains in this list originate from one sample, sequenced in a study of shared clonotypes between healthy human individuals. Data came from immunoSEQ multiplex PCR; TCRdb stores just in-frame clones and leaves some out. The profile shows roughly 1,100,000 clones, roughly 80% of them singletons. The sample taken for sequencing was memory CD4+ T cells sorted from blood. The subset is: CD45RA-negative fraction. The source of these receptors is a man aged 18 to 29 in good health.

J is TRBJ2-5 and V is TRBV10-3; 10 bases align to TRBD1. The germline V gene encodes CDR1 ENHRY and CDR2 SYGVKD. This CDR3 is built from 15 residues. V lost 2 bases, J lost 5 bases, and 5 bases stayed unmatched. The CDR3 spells CAISEGDRGRETQYF. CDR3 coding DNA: TGTGCCATCAGTGAGGGGGACAGGGGCAGGGAGACCCAGTACTTC.

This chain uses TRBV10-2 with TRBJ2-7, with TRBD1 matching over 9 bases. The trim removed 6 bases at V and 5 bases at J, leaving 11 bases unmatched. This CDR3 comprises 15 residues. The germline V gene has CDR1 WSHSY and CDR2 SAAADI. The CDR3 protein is CASRGAGQGFHEQYF. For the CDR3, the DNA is TGCGCCAGCAGGGGGGCCGGACAGGGGTTCCACGAGCAGTACTTC.

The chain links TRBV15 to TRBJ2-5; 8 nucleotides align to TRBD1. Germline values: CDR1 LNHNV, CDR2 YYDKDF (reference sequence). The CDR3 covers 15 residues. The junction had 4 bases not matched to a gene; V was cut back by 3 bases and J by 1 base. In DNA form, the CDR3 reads TGTGCCACCAGCAGCGACAGGGGTTCCCAAGAGACCCAGTACTTC. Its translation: CATSSDRGSQETQYF.

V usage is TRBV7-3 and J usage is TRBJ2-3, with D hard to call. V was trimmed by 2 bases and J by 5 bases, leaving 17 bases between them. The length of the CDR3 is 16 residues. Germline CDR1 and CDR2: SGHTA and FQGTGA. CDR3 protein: CASSLSGSSVVDTQYF. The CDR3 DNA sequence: TGTGCCAGCAGCTTATCCGGATCCTCCGTGGTAGATACGCAGTATTTT.

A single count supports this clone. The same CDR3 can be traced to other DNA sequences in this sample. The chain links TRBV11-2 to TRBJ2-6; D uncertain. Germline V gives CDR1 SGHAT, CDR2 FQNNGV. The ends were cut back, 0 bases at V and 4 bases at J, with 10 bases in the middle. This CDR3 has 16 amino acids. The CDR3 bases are TGTGCCAGCAGCTTAGATCGGGTCCCGGGGGCCAACGTCCTGACTTTC. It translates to CASSLDRVPGANVLTF.

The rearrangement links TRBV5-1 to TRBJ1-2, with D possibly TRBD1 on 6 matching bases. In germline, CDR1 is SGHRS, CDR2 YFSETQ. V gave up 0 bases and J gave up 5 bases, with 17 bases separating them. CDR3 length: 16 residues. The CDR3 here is CASSLEGAWGPYGYTF. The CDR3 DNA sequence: TGCGCCAGCAGCTTGGAAGGGGCCTGGGGGCCTTATGGCTACACCTTC.

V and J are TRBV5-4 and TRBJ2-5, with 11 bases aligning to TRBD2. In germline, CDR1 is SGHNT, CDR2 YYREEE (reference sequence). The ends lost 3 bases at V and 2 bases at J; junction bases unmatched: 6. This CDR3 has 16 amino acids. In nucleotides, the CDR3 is TGTGCCAGCAGCTCTGGAGTAGCGGGGGGGCAAGAGACCCAGTACTTC. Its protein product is CASSSGVAGGQETQYF.

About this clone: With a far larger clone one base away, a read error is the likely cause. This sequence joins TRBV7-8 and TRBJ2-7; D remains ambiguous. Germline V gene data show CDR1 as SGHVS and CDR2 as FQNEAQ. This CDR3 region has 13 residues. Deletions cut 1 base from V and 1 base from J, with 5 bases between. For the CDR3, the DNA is TGTGCCAGCAGCTTAGAACAGTCCTACGAGCAGTACTTC. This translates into CASSLEQSYEQYF.

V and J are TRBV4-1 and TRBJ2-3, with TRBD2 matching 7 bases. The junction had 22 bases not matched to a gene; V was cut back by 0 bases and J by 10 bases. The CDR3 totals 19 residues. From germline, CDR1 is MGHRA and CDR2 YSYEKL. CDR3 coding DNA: TGCGCCAGCAGCCAAGAGGCAGGGTCGGGGGGATCCCCTTACTGGGCGCAGTATTTT. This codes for CASSQEAGSGGSPYWAQYF.

CDR3 coding DNA: TGTGCCAGCGGATCCCCAGGGGGCGGTGGAAACACCATATATTTT. It codes for CASGSPGGGGNTIYF. The rearrangement links TRBV11-2 to TRBJ1-3; the match to TRBD1 covers 8 bases. This CDR3 has 15 amino acids. Germline-derived CDR1 and CDR2 are SGHAT and FQNNGV. With V trimmed by 8 bases and J by 3 bases, 9 bases remained unmatched.

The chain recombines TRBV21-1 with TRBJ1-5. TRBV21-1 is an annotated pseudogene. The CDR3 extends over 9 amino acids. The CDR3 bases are TGTGCCAGCGAAGGGACCCAGCATTTT. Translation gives CASEGTQHF.

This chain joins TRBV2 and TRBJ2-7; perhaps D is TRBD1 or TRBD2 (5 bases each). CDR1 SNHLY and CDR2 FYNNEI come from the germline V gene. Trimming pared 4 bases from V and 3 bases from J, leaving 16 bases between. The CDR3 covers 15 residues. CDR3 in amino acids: CASSVGRPSLYEQYF. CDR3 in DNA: TGTGCCAGCAGTGTGGGACGGCCCTCACTCTACGAGCAGTACTTC. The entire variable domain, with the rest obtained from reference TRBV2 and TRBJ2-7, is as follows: EPEVTQTPSHQVTQMGQEVILRCVPISNHLYFYWYRQILGQKVEFLVSFYNNEISEKSEIFDDQFSVERPDGSNFTLKIRSTKLEDSAMYFCASSVGRPSLYEQYFGPGTRLTVT.

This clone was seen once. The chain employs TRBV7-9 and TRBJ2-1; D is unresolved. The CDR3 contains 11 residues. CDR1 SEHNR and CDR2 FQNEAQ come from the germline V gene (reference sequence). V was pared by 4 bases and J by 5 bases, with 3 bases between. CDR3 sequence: CASSWDNEQFF. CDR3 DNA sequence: TGTGCCAGCAGCTGGGACAATGAGCAGTTCTTC. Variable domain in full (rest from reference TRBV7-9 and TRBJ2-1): DTGVSQNPRHKITKRGQNVTFRCDPISEHNRLYWYRQTLGQGPEFLTYFQNEAQLEKSRLLSDRFSAERPKGSFSTLEIQRTEQGDSAMYLCASSWDNEQFFGPGTRLTVL.

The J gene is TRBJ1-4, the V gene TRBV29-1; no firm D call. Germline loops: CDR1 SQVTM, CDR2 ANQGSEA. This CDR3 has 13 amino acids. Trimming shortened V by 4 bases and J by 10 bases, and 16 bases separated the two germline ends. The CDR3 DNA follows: TGCAGCGTTGCTGGGGATGTGAAGGGAAAACTGTTTTTT. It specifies CSVAGDVKGKLFF.

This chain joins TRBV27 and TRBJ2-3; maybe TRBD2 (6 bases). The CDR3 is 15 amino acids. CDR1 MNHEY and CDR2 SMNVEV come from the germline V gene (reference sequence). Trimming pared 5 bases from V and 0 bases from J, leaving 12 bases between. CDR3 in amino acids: CASSRSGLSTDTQYF. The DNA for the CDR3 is TGTGCCAGCAGTCGGTCGGGACTCAGCACAGATACGCAGTATTTT.

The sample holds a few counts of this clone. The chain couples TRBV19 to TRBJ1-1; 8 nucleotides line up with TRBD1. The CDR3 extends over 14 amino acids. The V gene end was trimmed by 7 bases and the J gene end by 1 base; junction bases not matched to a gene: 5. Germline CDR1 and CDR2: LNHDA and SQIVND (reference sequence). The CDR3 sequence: CASIQGAWNTEAFF. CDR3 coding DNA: TGTGCCAGTATCCAGGGGGCGTGGAACACTGAAGCTTTCTTT.

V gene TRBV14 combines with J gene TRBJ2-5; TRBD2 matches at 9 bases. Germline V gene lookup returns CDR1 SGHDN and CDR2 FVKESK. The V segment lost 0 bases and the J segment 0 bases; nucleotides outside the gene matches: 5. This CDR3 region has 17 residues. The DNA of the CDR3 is TGTGCCAGCAGCCAAGAATGGGAGCGGGAGGACCAAGAGACCCAGTACTTC. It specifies CASSQEWEREDQETQYF.

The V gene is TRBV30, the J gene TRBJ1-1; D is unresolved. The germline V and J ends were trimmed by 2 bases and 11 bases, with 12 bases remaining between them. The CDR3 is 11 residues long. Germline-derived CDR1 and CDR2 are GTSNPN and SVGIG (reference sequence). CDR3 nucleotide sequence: TGTGCCTGGAGTACGGGAATCGGCGCTTTCTTT. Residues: CAWSTGIGAFF.

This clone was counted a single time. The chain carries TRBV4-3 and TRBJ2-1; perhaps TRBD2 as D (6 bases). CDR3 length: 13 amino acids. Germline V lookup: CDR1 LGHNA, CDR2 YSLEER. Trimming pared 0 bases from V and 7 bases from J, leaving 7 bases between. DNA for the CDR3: TGCGCCAGCAGCCAAGAAGGAGGGAATGAGCAGTTCTTC. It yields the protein CASSQEGGNEQFF.

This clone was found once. The CDR3 is CASSLDTANSNYGYTF. The CDR3 DNA is TGCGCCAGCAGCTTGGACACGGCGAATAGTAACTATGGCTACACCTTC. V is TRBV5-1 and J is TRBJ1-2; D ambiguous. Trimming pared 0 bases from V and 1 base from J, leaving 13 bases between. Germline V gene sequence: CDR1 SGHRS, CDR2 YFSETQ. CDR3 length equals 16 residues.

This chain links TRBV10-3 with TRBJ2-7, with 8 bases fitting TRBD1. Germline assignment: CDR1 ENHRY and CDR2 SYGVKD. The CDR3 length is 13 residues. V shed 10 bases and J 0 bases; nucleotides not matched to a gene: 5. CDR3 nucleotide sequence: TGTGCCACGGGACAGGTCCTCTCCTACGAGCAGTACTTC. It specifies CATGQVLSYEQYF.

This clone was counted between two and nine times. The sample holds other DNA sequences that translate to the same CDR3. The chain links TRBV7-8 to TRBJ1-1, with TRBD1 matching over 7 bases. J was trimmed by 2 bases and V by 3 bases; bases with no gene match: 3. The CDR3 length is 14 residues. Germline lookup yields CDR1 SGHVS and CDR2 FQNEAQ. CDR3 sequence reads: CASSLRQGNTEAFF. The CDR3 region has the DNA TGTGCCAGCAGCTTGCGACAGGGTAACACTGAAGCTTTCTTT.

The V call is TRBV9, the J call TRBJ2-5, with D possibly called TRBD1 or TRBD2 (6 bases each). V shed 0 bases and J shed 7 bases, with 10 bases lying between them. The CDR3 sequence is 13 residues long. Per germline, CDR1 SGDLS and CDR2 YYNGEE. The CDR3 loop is CASSVVEGGTQYF. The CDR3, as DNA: TGTGCCAGCAGCGTAGTGGAGGGGGGGACCCAGTACTTC. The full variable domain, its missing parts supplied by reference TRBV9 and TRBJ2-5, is DSGVTQTPKHLITATGQRVTLRCSPRSGDLSVYWYQQSLDQGLQFLIQYYNGEERAKGNILERFSAQQFPDLHSELNLSSLELGDSALYFCASSVVEGGTQYFGPGTRLLVL.

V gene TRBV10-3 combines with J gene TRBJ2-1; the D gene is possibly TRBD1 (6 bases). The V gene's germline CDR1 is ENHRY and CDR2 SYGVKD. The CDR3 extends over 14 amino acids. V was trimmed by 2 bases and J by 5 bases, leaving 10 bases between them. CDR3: CAISESRGDNEQFF. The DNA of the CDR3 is TGTGCCATCAGTGAGAGCAGGGGAGACAATGAGCAGTTCTTC.